The 26 T cell receptor beta chains below were found in one sample sequenced in a study of shared clonotypes between healthy human individuals. Profiled with immunoSEQ multiplex PCR; TCRdb holds only in-frame clones, not every one. The table lists approximately 2,000,000 clones, around 92% of them singletons, with 0.37% in the top ten. The sample consisted of naive CD4+ T cells from PBMCs. Subset denoted: CD45RA+ positively selected. Source of these receptors: a man between 18 and 35 years old in good health. Some clones in this sample may be carry-over from other donors' samples.

On this clone itself: Additional DNA sequences in this sample encode the identical CDR3. The rearrangement uses TRBV5-1 and TRBJ2-5; unclear D gene. Germline V gene data show CDR1 as SGHRS and CDR2 as YFSETQ. The CDR3 is made up of 11 amino acids. Trimming shortened V by 2 bases and J by 5 bases, and 4 bases separated the two germline ends. The CDR3 loop reads CASSLYETQYF. CDR3 nucleotide sequence: TGCGCCAGCAGCTTATACGAGACCCAGTACTTC.

This sequence joins TRBV5-1 and TRBJ2-3, with 9 nucleotides matching TRBD2. V gave up 2 bases and J gave up 3 bases; unmatched junction bases: 10. The CDR3 extends over 17 amino acids. Germline loops: CDR1 SGHRS, CDR2 YFSETQ. Here the CDR3 DNA reads TGCGCCAGCAGCTTCAGGGCGGGAGGGTCTGGAACAGATACGCAGTATTTT. Translation gives CASSFRAGGSGTDTQYF.

This clone was detected once. The rearrangement uses TRBV5-1 and TRBJ2-1, with a weak D call TRBD2 (6 bases). CDR1 and CDR2 (germline): SGHRS, YFSETQ. The CDR3 has 15 amino acids. Deletions cut 5 bases from V and 4 bases from J, with 16 bases between. The CDR3 DNA follows: TGCGCCAGCAGACAAAGACTAGTACAGTACAATGAGCAGTTCTTC. It codes for CASRQRLVQYNEQFF.

For this clone: Other DNA sequences in this sample translate to the same CDR3. The rearrangement links TRBV5-1 to TRBJ1-5; D gene uncertain. Germline V gene data show CDR1 as SGHRS and CDR2 as YFSETQ. The CDR3 runs to 13 residues. V shed 4 bases and J shed 3 bases, with 8 bases lying between them. The CDR3 loop reads CASSPDPNQPQHF. The CDR3 DNA sequence: TGCGCCAGCAGCCCGGACCCCAATCAGCCCCAGCATTTT.

The chain joins TRBV10-3 to TRBJ2-2, with 7 bases identical to TRBD2. The CDR3 totals 17 residues. Germline V gene data show CDR1 as ENHRY and CDR2 as SYGVKD. V lost 0 bases and J lost 4; bases outside the gene matches: 8. In nucleotides, the CDR3 is TGTGCCATCAGTGAGTCTTGGGCGGGAGCGCTCACCGGGGAGCTGTTTTTT. It specifies CAISESWAGALTGELFF.

The chain employs TRBV6-6 and TRBJ1-3; unclear D gene. The CDR3 is made up of 13 amino acids. Deletions cut 4 bases from V and 0 bases from J, with 4 bases between. CDR1 MNHNY and CDR2 SVGAGI come from the germline V gene (reference sequence). CDR3 amino acids: CASSFRSGNTIYF. Written as DNA, the CDR3 is TGTGCCAGCAGTTTCCGCTCTGGAAACACCATATATTTT.

The rearrangement links TRBV4-3 to TRBJ2-1, with 7 bases identical to TRBD1. Per germline, CDR1 LGHNA and CDR2 YSLEER. CDR3 length equals 20 residues. V shed 0 bases, J shed 8 bases, and the junction held 22 bases outside the gene matches. The DNA of the CDR3 is TGCGCCAGCAGCCAAGATCCGGGGTTGAGGACAGGCCTAAAATCCGATGAGCAGTTCTTC. Translation gives CASSQDPGLRTGLKSDEQFF.

With respect to this clone: Additional DNA sequences in this sample encode the identical CDR3. This sequence joins TRBV5-1 and TRBJ2-5; D is unclear. The germline V and J ends were trimmed by 4 bases and 4 bases, with 11 bases remaining between them. The CDR3 is 13 residues long. Germline V CDR1 and CDR2: SGHRS, YFSETQ. Here the CDR3 DNA reads TGCGCCAGCAGCCGAGATCGGGCAGAGACCCAGTACTTC. Amino acid sequence: CASSRDRAETQYF.

This clone turned up a few times. This CDR3 reads CASSEYDREAAGYTF. CDR3 sequence (DNA): TGTGCCAGCAGTGAATATGACAGGGAGGCGGCGGGCTACACCTTC. The chain has TRBV25-1 and TRBJ1-2, with 7 bases that match TRBD1. Germline CDR1 MGHDK, CDR2 SYGVNS. The CDR3 covers 15 residues. V was clipped by 0 bases and J by 8 bases; unmatched bases: 9.

This clone was observed a few times. The genes are TRBV18 and TRBJ1-5; D remains ambiguous. The CDR3 spans 13 residues. V lost 5 bases, J lost 2 bases, and 7 bases lay in between. Germline loops: CDR1 KGHSH, CDR2 LQKENI. CDR3 sequence: CASSNGRNQPQHF. In DNA form, the CDR3 reads TGTGCCAGCTCAAACGGCCGCAATCAGCCCCAGCATTTT. The variable domain in full, with the rest retrieved from reference TRBV18 and TRBJ1-5, is NAGVMQNPRHLVRRRGQEARLRCSPMKGHSHVYWYRQLPEEGLKFMVYLQKENIIDESGMPKERFSAEFPKEGPSILRIQQVVRGDSAAYFCASSNGRNQPQHFGDGTRLSIL.

The rearrangement links TRBV5-6 to TRBJ2-3; 8 positions match TRBD2. The V segment lost 0 bases and the J segment 4 bases; nucleotides outside the gene matches: 4. This CDR3 has 15 amino acids. Germline V gene lookup returns CDR1 SGHDT and CDR2 YYEEEE. The CDR3 loop is CASSLEGLASDTQYF. CDR3 DNA: TGTGCCAGCAGCTTGGAAGGACTAGCCTCAGATACGCAGTATTTT.

In the case of this clone: The junction differs from germline at one of its ends, possibly a read error. The V and J genes are TRBV28 and TRBJ1-3; 11 bases are shared with TRBD1. The CDR3 covers 18 residues. Looked up from germline, CDR1 is MDHEN and CDR2 is SYDVKM. The CDR3, as DNA: TGTGCCAGCAGTTACCACCCTGGGACAGGGGGATCTGGGAACACCATATATTTT. Encoded protein: CASSYHPGTGGSGNTIYF.

This chain links TRBV7-2 with TRBJ2-7; TRBD1 aligns across 7 bases. The V gene's germline CDR1 is SGHTA and CDR2 FQGNSA. V gave up 6 bases and J gave up 0 bases; unmatched junction bases: 8. The CDR3 is 15 residues long. CDR3 loop: CASRHDRASSYEQYF. CDR3 nucleotide sequence: TGTGCCAGCAGGCACGACAGGGCTTCCTCCTACGAGCAGTACTTC.

The V and J genes are TRBV9 and TRBJ1-5; weak D call: TRBD1 (6 bases). This CDR3 has 15 amino acids. Trimming shortened V by 0 bases and J by 2 bases, and 9 bases separated the two germline ends. Looked up from germline, CDR1 is SGDLS and CDR2 is YYNGEE. The CDR3 spells CASSVDWGRNQPQHF. CDR3 nucleotide sequence: TGTGCCAGCAGCGTAGATTGGGGGCGCAATCAGCCCCAGCATTTT. Supplemented by reference TRBV9 and TRBJ1-5, the full variable domain reads DSGVTQTPKHLITATGQRVTLRCSPRSGDLSVYWYQQSLDQGLQFLIQYYNGEERAKGNILERFSAQQFPDLHSELNLSSLELGDSALYFCASSVDWGRNQPQHFGDGTRLSIL.

The genes are TRBV28 and TRBJ2-3; 8 nucleotides line up with TRBD2. Germline lookup yields CDR1 MDHEN and CDR2 SYDVKM. The CDR3 runs 15 residues. V shed 10 bases and J 0 bases; nucleotides not matched to a gene: 9. CDR3 nucleotides: TGTGCCACCTGGTGGGCTAGCGGGAGCACAGATACGCAGTATTTT. Amino acid sequence: CATWWASGSTDTQYF.

The V and J genes are TRBV4-1 and TRBJ2-3; 7 positions agree with TRBD1. The CDR3 is 17 residues long. Per the germline V gene, CDR1 is MGHRA and CDR2 is YSYEKL. Trimming took 3 bases from V and 1 from J; bases not matched to a gene: 10. CDR3 DNA sequence: TGCGCCAGCAGCCACCTCCGTAGGACAGGAGGCACAGATACGCAGTATTTT. Translated, it gives CASSHLRRTGGTDTQYF.

J is TRBJ2-2 and V is TRBV5-1, with 7 bases aligning to TRBD2. Germline V CDR1 and CDR2: SGHRS, YFSETQ. The CDR3 extends over 16 amino acids. The V and J ends lost 5 bases and 0 bases, in that order; junction bases with no gene match: 7. Here the CDR3 DNA reads TGCGCCAGCAGGCCGGGGCTAGCGGCGAACACCGGGGAGCTGTTTTTT. Protein sequence: CASRPGLAANTGELFF. Drawing the rest from reference TRBV5-1 and TRBJ2-2, the complete variable domain is KAGVTQTPRYLIKTRGQQVTLSCSPISGHRSVSWYQQTPGQGLQFLFEYFSETQRNKGNFPGRFSGRQFSNSRSEMNVSTLELGDSALYLCASRPGLAANTGELFFGEGSRLTVL.

This rearrangement joins TRBV19 to TRBJ2-7, with 10 nucleotides matching TRBD2. Looked up from germline, CDR1 is LNHDA and CDR2 is SQIVND (reference sequence). The length of the CDR3 is 16 residues. V was clipped by 2 bases and J by 2 bases; unmatched bases: 6. CDR3 coding DNA: TGTGCCAGTAGTATATCTGGACTAGCGGTCCCCTACGAGCAGTACTTC. It encodes CASSISGLAVPYEQYF.

This sequence joins TRBV5-8 and TRBJ1-5; 7 bases align to TRBD1. Looked up from germline, CDR1 is SGHTS and CDR2 is YDEGEE. The trim removed 4 bases at V and 5 bases at J, leaving 3 bases unmatched. The CDR3 covers 13 residues. The chain's CDR3 is CASSPDRDQPQHF. The CDR3 region has the DNA TGTGCCAGCAGCCCTGACAGGGATCAGCCCCAGCATTTT.

V usage is TRBV4-1 and J usage is TRBJ1-4; a weak D match, TRBD1 (5 bases). V lost 0 bases and J lost 8, with 16 bases in between. The CDR3 sequence is 16 residues long. CDR1 MGHRA and CDR2 YSYEKL come from the germline V gene. CDR3 sequence: CASSQDLPRGREKLFF. The CDR3 DNA follows: TGCGCCAGCAGCCAAGACCTCCCGCGGGGGAGGGAAAAACTGTTTTTT.

V gene TRBV6-1 combines with J gene TRBJ1-1, with D uncertain. There are 13 residues in the CDR3. V lost 7 bases, J lost 3 bases, and 12 bases lay in between. Germline values: CDR1 MNHNS, CDR2 SASEGT. This chain's CDR3 is CASKTGRDTEAFF. CDR3 in DNA: TGTGCCAGCAAGACGGGTAGGGACACTGAAGCTTTCTTT.

This clone was recorded only once. The rearrangement joins TRBV10-3 to TRBJ2-7; D is possibly TRBD1 (6 bases). CDR3 length: 13 residues. Germline V gene data show CDR1 as ENHRY and CDR2 as SYGVKD. The V gene lost 11 bases and the J gene lost 3 bases, with 17 bases spanning the gap. The CDR3 DNA is TGTGCCGCGCAAAGACAGGCCCTCTACGAGCAGTACTTC. Its translation is CAAQRQALYEQYF.

This clone was seen once. The V and J genes are TRBV7-3 and TRBJ2-1; the match to TRBD2 covers 12 bases. The CDR3 has 18 amino acids. The V and J ends lost 4 bases and 2 bases, in that order; junction bases with no gene match: 9. Germline-derived CDR1 and CDR2 are SGHTA and FQGTGA. CDR3 nucleotide sequence: TGTGCCAGCAGCTCCAAGACTAGCGGGAGTTCAACCTACAATGAGCAGTTCTTC. This translates into CASSSKTSGSSTYNEQFF. The full variable domain, completed using reference TRBV7-3 and TRBJ2-1, is GAGVSQTPSNKVTEKGKYVELRCDPISGHTALYWYRQSLGQGPEFLIYFQGTGAADDSGLPNDRFFAVRPEGSVSTLKIQRTERGDSAVYLCASSSKTSGSSTYNEQFFGPGTRLTVL.

This clone was seen only once. The chain couples TRBV6-1 to TRBJ2-7; D not certain. Trimming took 7 bases from V and 0 from J, leaving 13 bases between them. Germline V CDR1 and CDR2: MNHNS, SASEGT. This CDR3 contains 14 residues. The CDR3 is CASTRTSSSYEQYF. CDR3 DNA: TGTGCCAGCACCCGGACCTCGAGCTCCTACGAGCAGTACTTC.

This chain connects TRBV7-2 to TRBJ2-7; D is possibly TRBD1 or TRBD2 (7 bases each). The V and J ends lost 5 bases and 5 bases respectively, with 16 bases between them. CDR1 SGHTA and CDR2 FQGNSA come from the germline V gene. The CDR3 consists of 14 residues. The CDR3 reads CASSRNRGGHEQYF. In DNA form, the CDR3 reads TGTGCCAGCAGCCGGAACAGGGGAGGGCACGAGCAGTACTTC. The whole variable domain, remainder taken from reference TRBV7-2 and TRBJ2-7, is GAGVSQSPSNKVTEKGKDVELRCDPISGHTALYWYRQSLGQGLEFLIYFQGNSAPDKSGLPSDRFSAERTGGSVSTLTIQRTQQEDSAVYLCASSRNRGGHEQYFGPGTRLTVT.

The chain combines TRBV4-2 with TRBJ2-5; D perhaps matches TRBD1 (6 bases). V lost 4 bases and J 5 bases, leaving 14 bases between the germline ends. From germline, CDR1 is LGHNA and CDR2 YNFKEQ. The CDR3 extends over 14 amino acids. In DNA, the CDR3 is TGTGCCAGCAGCCTGACCAGGGGTTGGGAGACCCAGTACTTC. Its translation: CASSLTRGWETQYF.